The 9 T cell receptor beta chains below all came from one sample that was sequenced in a study of T cell responses to AZD1222 COVID-19 vaccine. Method: immunoSEQ multiplex PCR; TCRdb's copy keeps in-frame clones and lacks some. Here the sample spans about 170,000 clones, approximately 95% being singletons. The starting material was peripheral blood, obtained on day 0 of AZD1222 vaccination. The receptors were sampled from an adult in good health.

The chain combines TRBV4-1 with TRBJ2-7; TRBD1 matches at 8 bases. After removal of 5 bases from V and 1 base from J, the junction contained 4 bases not matched to a gene. From germline, CDR1 is MGHRA and CDR2 YSYEKL. CDR3 length: 14 residues. CDR3 bases: TGCGCCAGCAGCTCTACAGGGGGGTCCTACGAGCAGTACTTC. Translating it yields CASSSTGGSYEQYF.

The J gene is TRBJ2-7, the V gene TRBV3-1 (or the pseudogene TRBV3-2), with D perhaps matching TRBD2 (6 bases). The germline V gene has CDR1 LGHDT and CDR2 YNNKEL (reference sequence). Between the trimmed V and J ends, which lost 4 bases and 0 bases, there was a span of 16 bases. The CDR3 extends over 16 amino acids. In nucleotides, the CDR3 is TGTGCCAGCAGCCCAATGTTGGGCGGGAACTCCTACGAGCAGTACTTC. This translates into CASSPMLGGNSYEQYF.

The chain is built from TRBV5-1 and TRBJ1-1; 8 bases fit TRBD1. The CDR3 has 18 residues. Germline loops: CDR1 SGHRS, CDR2 YFSETQ. J gave up 0 bases and V 3 bases, and 13 bases lay outside the gene matches. This CDR3 is CASSSGTGLLPMNTEAFF. DNA for the CDR3: TGCGCCAGCAGCTCCGGGACAGGACTACTCCCCATGAACACTGAAGCTTTCTTT. The whole variable domain, filled in from reference TRBV5-1 and TRBJ1-1, reads KAGVTQTPRYLIKTRGQQVTLSCSPISGHRSVSWYQQTPGQGLQFLFEYFSETQRNKGNFPGRFSGRQFSNSRSEMNVSTLELGDSALYLCASSSGTGLLPMNTEAFFGQGTRLTVV.

This rearrangement joins TRBV2 to TRBJ1-1; D gene ambiguous. Between the trimmed V and J ends, which lost 4 bases and 1 base, there was a span of 7 bases. The CDR3 length is 13 residues. Germline V gene sequence: CDR1 SNHLY, CDR2 FYNNEI. CDR3 region: CASSGNRNTEAFF. As DNA, the CDR3 is TGTGCCAGCAGTGGAAACCGGAACACTGAAGCTTTCTTT.

This chain links TRBV5-6 with TRBJ1-1; D gene unclear. The CDR3 extends over 13 amino acids. The germline CDR1 and CDR2 sequences are SGHDT and YYEEEE. Trimming took off 4 bases at V and 3 bases at J, with 10 bases between the two ends. This CDR3 is CASSPLGHTEAFF. The CDR3 coding sequence is TGTGCCAGCAGCCCGTTAGGTCACACTGAAGCTTTCTTT.

The chain has TRBV25-1 and TRBJ2-1; D gene uncertain. In germline, CDR1 is MGHDK, CDR2 SYGVNS. This CDR3 spans 15 amino acids. Trimming stripped 6 bases from V and 0 bases from J, with 12 bases between. The CDR3 coding sequence is TGTGCCAGCAGCCTAGATTTTAGCTCCTACAATGAGCAGTTCTTC. It translates to CASSLDFSSYNEQFF.

The chain uses TRBV6-5 and TRBJ1-2; TRBD1 matches at 8 bases. CDR3 length: 15 residues. V dropped 6 bases and J dropped 4; count of bases not matched to a gene: 10. Germline V gene sequence: CDR1 MNHEY, CDR2 SVGAGI. DNA of the CDR3: TGTGCCAGCAGAAGGATGGGACAGGAGGCCTATGGCTACACCTTC. Protein sequence: CASRRMGQEAYGYTF.

The genes are TRBV6-5 and TRBJ1-1; TRBD1 aligns across 10 bases. With V trimmed by 5 bases and J by 4 bases, 7 bases remained unmatched. Germline lookup yields CDR1 MNHEY and CDR2 SVGAGI. The CDR3 sequence is 15 residues long. The CDR3: CASSLRTGGSTEAFF. DNA for the CDR3: TGTGCCAGCAGTCTCCGGACAGGGGGTAGCACTGAAGCTTTCTTT.

The V and J genes are TRBV6-4 and TRBJ2-5, with 8 positions matching TRBD1. Germline CDR1 is MRHNA and CDR2 is SNTAGT. J gave up 3 bases and V 10 bases, and 4 bases lay outside the gene matches. This CDR3 has 12 residues. The CDR3 loop reads CATPGQEETQYF. DNA of the CDR3: TGTGCCACCCCGGGACAGGAAGAGACCCAGTACTTC.